Listed below are T cell receptor beta chains from one sample, sequenced in a study of blood T cell repertoires in COVID-19. The table came from immunoSEQ multiplex PCR; TCRdb's copy has only in-frame clones and leaves some out. The profile shows tens of thousands of clones, 88% of them singletons. The sequenced material came from peripheral blood. Receptors were obtained from a man in his fifties with active COVID-19. The CDR3 runs from the conserved cysteine through the conserved F or W. D genes are given only for firm matches. The listing skips clone size in some rows; elsewhere it reads once, few, many or a size class.

d_call: TRBD1; j_call: TRBJ1-4; v_call: TRBV5-6; cdr3_length: 16; clone_size: -; cdr3_aa: CASRRRLDRMNEKLFF; cdr3_nt: TGTGCCAGCAGGCGCCGCCTGGACAGGATGAATGAAAAACTGTTTTTT
d_call: -; j_call: TRBJ1-4; v_call: TRBV4-2; cdr3_length: 14; clone_size: -; cdr3_aa: CASSQDRVNEKLFF; cdr3_nt: TGTGCCAGCAGCCAAGATCGAGTAAATGAAAAACTGTTTTTT
d_call: TRBD1; j_call: TRBJ1-2; v_call: TRBV7-9; cdr3_length: 16; clone_size: -; cdr3_aa: CASSWTGATRNYGYTF; cdr3_nt: TGTGCCAGCAGCTGGACAGGGGCTACCCGTAACTATGGCTACACCTTC
d_call: -; j_call: TRBJ1-1; v_call: TRBV27; cdr3_length: 14; clone_size: -; cdr3_aa: CASSSFGVNTEAFF; cdr3_nt: TGTGCCAGCAGTTCCTTCGGTGTGAACACTGAAGCTTTCTTT
d_call: TRBD2; j_call: TRBJ2-3; v_call: TRBV28; cdr3_length: 18; clone_size: -; cdr3_aa: CASSTLSLAGGRTDTQYF; cdr3_nt: TGTGCCAGCAGCACACTATCACTAGCGGGAGGAAGGACAGATACGCAGTATTTT
d_call: -; j_call: TRBJ2-3; v_call: TRBV5-1; cdr3_length: 16; clone_size: -; cdr3_aa: CASSQRQVIVTDTQYF; cdr3_nt: TGCGCCAGCAGCCAGAGACAGGTTATAGTCACAGATACGCAGTATTTT
d_call: -; j_call: TRBJ2-1; v_call: TRBV14; cdr3_length: 16; clone_size: -; cdr3_aa: CASSQDLGLLYNEQFF; cdr3_nt: TGTGCCAGCAGCCAAGATTTGGGACTCCTATACAATGAGCAGTTCTTC
d_call: TRBD2; j_call: TRBJ2-3; v_call: TRBV27; cdr3_length: 14; clone_size: once; cdr3_aa: CASSPSGRVDTQYF; cdr3_nt: TGTGCCAGCAGTCCTAGCGGGAGGGTAGATACGCAGTATTTT
d_call: -; j_call: TRBJ2-7; v_call: TRBV20-1; cdr3_length: 15; clone_size: -; cdr3_aa: CSASAITDSSYEQYF; cdr3_nt: TGCAGTGCTAGTGCCATCACGGACAGCTCCTACGAGCAGTACTTC
d_call: -; j_call: TRBJ1-1; v_call: TRBV15; cdr3_length: 17; clone_size: -; cdr3_aa: CATSRVTTGTMNTEAFF; cdr3_nt: TGTGCCACCAGCAGAGTTACTACCGGGACTATGAACACTGAAGCTTTCTTT
d_call: -; j_call: TRBJ2-3; v_call: TRBV18; cdr3_length: 17; clone_size: -; cdr3_aa: CASSPGHGERNTDTQYF; cdr3_nt: TGTGCCAGCTCACCTGGGCACGGCGAGCGGAACACAGATACGCAGTATTTT
d_call: -; j_call: TRBJ1-2; v_call: TRBV4-1; cdr3_length: 12; clone_size: few; cdr3_aa: CASSQQSYGYTF; cdr3_nt: TGCGCCAGCAGCCAACAGTCTTATGGCTACACCTTC
d_call: TRBD1; j_call: TRBJ1-1; v_call: TRBV29-1; cdr3_length: 13; clone_size: -; cdr3_aa: CSAQTGPNTEAFF; cdr3_nt: TGCAGCGCTCAGACAGGGCCGAACACTGAAGCTTTCTTT
d_call: TRBD1; j_call: TRBJ1-1; v_call: TRBV5-1; cdr3_length: 14; clone_size: -; cdr3_aa: CASSLGQGTTEAFF; cdr3_nt: TGCGCCAGCAGCTTGGGACAGGGGACGACTGAAGCTTTCTTT
d_call: TRBD1; j_call: TRBJ1-1; v_call: TRBV25-1; cdr3_length: 13; clone_size: -; cdr3_aa: CASRGTGGGEAFF; cdr3_nt: TGTGCCAGCAGAGGGACAGGGGGCGGTGAAGCTTTCTTT
d_call: -; j_call: TRBJ2-7; v_call: TRBV5-4; cdr3_length: 16; clone_size: once; cdr3_aa: CASSASIAGLPYEQYF; cdr3_nt: TGTGCCAGCAGCGCGTCCATCGCGGGGTTGCCCTACGAGCAGTACTTC
d_call: -; j_call: TRBJ1-3; v_call: TRBV21-1; cdr3_length: 13; clone_size: once; cdr3_aa: CASLQSAGNTIYF; cdr3_nt: TGTGCCAGCCTACAAAGCGCTGGAAACACCATATATTTT
d_call: -; j_call: TRBJ1-1; v_call: TRBV6-6; cdr3_length: 12; clone_size: once; cdr3_aa: CASAAANTEAFF; cdr3_nt: TGTGCCAGCGCGGCTGCGAACACTGAAGCTTTCTTT
d_call: TRBD2; j_call: TRBJ2-1; v_call: TRBV5-1; cdr3_length: 22; clone_size: -; cdr3_aa: CASSLPGGSPGTSGALYNEQFF; cdr3_nt: TGCGCCAGCAGCTTGCCAGGGGGCTCGCCCGGGACTAGCGGGGCGCTCTACAATGAGCAGTTCTTC
d_call: -; j_call: TRBJ2-7; v_call: TRBV19; cdr3_length: 13; clone_size: -; cdr3_aa: CASSSAQAYEQYF; cdr3_nt: TGTGCCAGTAGTTCCGCCCAGGCCTACGAGCAGTACTTC
d_call: -; j_call: TRBJ2-7; v_call: TRBV5-1; cdr3_length: 13; clone_size: -; cdr3_aa: CASSSQGRYEQYF; cdr3_nt: TGCGCCAGCAGCTCCCAGGGGCGTTACGAGCAGTACTTC
d_call: TRBD2; j_call: TRBJ2-7; v_call: TRBV5-1; cdr3_length: 16; clone_size: -; cdr3_aa: CASSLRSAAGSYEQYF; cdr3_nt: TGCGCCAGCAGCTTGAGGTCTGCAGCGGGGTCCTACGAGCAGTACTTC
d_call: TRBD1; j_call: TRBJ2-2; v_call: TRBV28; cdr3_length: 15; clone_size: once; cdr3_aa: CASSFPDRSSGELFF; cdr3_nt: TGTGCCAGCAGTTTCCCGGACAGGTCTTCCGGGGAGCTGTTTTTT
d_call: TRBD1; j_call: TRBJ1-4; v_call: TRBV4-2; cdr3_length: 17; clone_size: once; cdr3_aa: CASSQGTSGTGGEKLFF; cdr3_nt: TGTGCCAGCAGCCAAGGGACCTCCGGGACAGGGGGTGAAAAACTGTTTTTT
d_call: TRBD1; j_call: TRBJ1-4; v_call: TRBV30; cdr3_length: 16; clone_size: -; cdr3_aa: CAWSGGQGPTGEKLFF; cdr3_nt: TGTGCCTGGAGTGGCGGACAGGGCCCGACGGGTGAAAAACTGTTTTTT
d_call: TRBD1; j_call: TRBJ1-2; v_call: TRBV18; cdr3_length: 14; clone_size: -; cdr3_aa: CASSPEGQGSGYTF; cdr3_nt: TGTGCCAGCTCACCCGAAGGACAGGGCTCTGGCTACACCTTC
d_call: -; j_call: TRBJ2-3; v_call: TRBV7-2; cdr3_length: 13; clone_size: -; cdr3_aa: CASRLSGTDTQYF; cdr3_nt: TGTGCCAGCAGACTAAGCGGGACAGATACGCAGTATTTT
d_call: TRBD2; j_call: TRBJ2-1; v_call: TRBV9; cdr3_length: 14; clone_size: -; cdr3_aa: CASSAGLASNEQFF; cdr3_nt: TGTGCCAGCAGCGCTGGACTAGCGAGCAATGAGCAGTTCTTC
d_call: TRBD1; j_call: TRBJ2-2; v_call: TRBV5-1; cdr3_length: 15; clone_size: -; cdr3_aa: CASSVARQGDGELFF; cdr3_nt: TGCGCCAGCAGCGTAGCCAGACAGGGGGACGGGGAGCTGTTTTTT
d_call: -; j_call: TRBJ1-1; v_call: TRBV6-5; cdr3_length: 13; clone_size: -; cdr3_aa: CASSRQVEGRAFF; cdr3_nt: TGTGCCAGCAGCCGACAGGTTGAGGGTAGAGCTTTCTTT
d_call: -; j_call: TRBJ1-2; v_call: TRBV6-5; cdr3_length: 15; clone_size: -; cdr3_aa: CASSYSGRRNYGYTF; cdr3_nt: TGTGCCAGCAGTTACTCGGGTAGGCGGAACTATGGCTACACCTTC